Listed below are T cell receptor beta chains from one sample, sequenced in a study of T-cell reconstitution after alpha-beta-depleted transplantation in children. MiXCR was run by TCRdb on the PCR reads, yielding one entry per CDR3 protein. The table has hundreds of thousands of distinct CDR3 sequences, 15% to 20% seen once; the top ten hold approximately 5%. The sample consisted of PBMCs, mostly from graft donor cells, taken 360 days after TCRalphabeta/CD19-depleted stem cell transplant. All receptors derive from a male patient between 10 and 17 years old who had a stem cell transplant for acute lymphoblastic leukemia, so the T cells may come from the graft donor. The CDR3 runs from the conserved cysteine through the conserved F or W. A D gene is named only where the DNA matches it firmly.

>TRBD2|TRBV30
CAWGLAYEQYF
>.|TRBV30
CAWRRQNTGELFF
>.|TRBV4-1
CASSQERTVWTQYF
>TRBD2|TRBV5-6
CASSLGGGGGETQYF
>.|TRBV4-1
CASSQWDPDNEQFF
>TRBD2|TRBV20-1
CSAKGLAEYEQYF
>TRBD1|TRBV12-3/TRBV12-4
CASSLGPGQGSYEQYF
>TRBD2|TRBV6-2/TRBV6-3
CASSFSGRFYNEQFF
>.|TRBV29-1
CSVGSLRAAFF
>TRBD2|TRBV7-8
CASSDFGGEPTDTQYF
>.|TRBV6-2/TRBV6-3
CASAKRNTEAFF